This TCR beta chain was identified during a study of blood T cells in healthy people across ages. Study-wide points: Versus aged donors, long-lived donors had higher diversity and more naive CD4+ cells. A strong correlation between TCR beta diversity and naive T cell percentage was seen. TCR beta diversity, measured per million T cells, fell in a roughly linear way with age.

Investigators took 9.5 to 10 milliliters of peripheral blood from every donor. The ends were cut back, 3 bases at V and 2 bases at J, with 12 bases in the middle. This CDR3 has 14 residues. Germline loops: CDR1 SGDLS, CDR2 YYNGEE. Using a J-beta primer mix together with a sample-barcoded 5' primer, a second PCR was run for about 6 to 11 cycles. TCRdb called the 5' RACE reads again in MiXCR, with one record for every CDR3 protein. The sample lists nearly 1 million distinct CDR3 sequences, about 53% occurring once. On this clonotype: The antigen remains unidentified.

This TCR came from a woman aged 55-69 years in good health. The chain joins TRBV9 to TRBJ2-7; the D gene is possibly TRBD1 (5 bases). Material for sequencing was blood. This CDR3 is CASSAHVGPYEQYF. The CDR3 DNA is TGTGCCAGCAGCGCCCACGTGGGGCCCTACGAGCAGTACTTC.